This T cell receptor (beta chain) was identified during a study of blood T cell repertoires in COVID-19. Study context: The United States, Italy and Spain provided the acute and convalescent COVID-19 samples.

In the authors' workflow: From reference gene primer amplification, estimates of nucleated cell counts were derived. The repertoire was sequenced with immunoSEQ multiplex PCR; TCRdb's copy has only in-frame clones and lacks some. The V and J calls and the clone size are those of that table, but D and trimming were determined from the DNA. The table lists 180,000 or so clones, roughly nine tenths of them singletons, with more than 0.75% in the top ten. V was clipped by 7 bases and J by 0 bases; unmatched bases: 8. The germline CDR1 and CDR2 sequences are SQVTM and ANQGSEA. The length of the CDR3 is 14 residues.

V and J are TRBV29-1 and TRBJ1-2, with TRBD1 matching over 7 bases. This clonotype was sampled from a man younger than 35 with acute or convalescent COVID-19. The specimen was peripheral blood. CDR3 DNA sequence: TGCAGCGACCTGACAGGGCCAGCTAACTATGGCTACACCTTC. It is translated as CSDLTGPANYGYTF.